One sample yielded the 19 T cell receptor beta chains listed below, sequenced in a study of shared clonotypes between healthy human individuals (dated by TCRdb to the early 2020s). The library relied on the immunoSEQ multiplex PCR assay. TCRdb provides this immuneACCESS table in a form limited to in-frame rearrangements. Some clones are lacking; in checked studies, under half of them reflect an unresolved V gene, and why the rest are absent is not known. The sample table records roughly 2 million clones; approximately 96% of these occur just once. The ten most abundant clones make up roughly 0.13% of the sample. Sequences were obtained from naive CD4+ T cells sorted from blood. The meaning of the sample's cell subset or site label: CD45RA+ positively selected. The receptor source for this set is a man aged 18 to 30 in good health.

This CDR3 reads CASSYQGQGGNIQYF. Here the CDR3 DNA reads TGTGCCAGCAGTTACCAGGGACAGGGAGGGAACATTCAGTACTTC. This sequence joins TRBV6-5 and TRBJ2-4; TRBD1 matches 9 bases. Germline V gene lookup returns CDR1 MNHEY and CDR2 SVGAGI. CDR3 length: 15 residues. Trimming took 2 bases from V and 7 from J; bases not matched to a gene: 6.

V and J are TRBV18 and TRBJ2-5; 13 bases match TRBD2. CDR3 length: 18 amino acids. Germline loops: CDR1 KGHSH, CDR2 LQKENI. Trimming removed 3 bases from V and 3 bases from J; junction bases left unmatched: 10. This CDR3 is CASSPPTSGGYNEETQYF. The CDR3 bases are TGTGCCAGCTCACCGCCGACTAGCGGGGGGTACAACGAAGAGACCCAGTACTTC.

The rearrangement links TRBV6-1 to TRBJ2-5, with D possibly matching TRBD2 (6 bases). The germline V gene encodes CDR1 MNHNS and CDR2 SASEGT. The CDR3 totals 15 residues. V shed 7 bases and J shed 2 bases, with 17 bases lying between them. The CDR3 loop reads CASTNTAGSQETQYF. The CDR3 region has the DNA TGTGCCAGCACCAACACGGCGGGGAGTCAAGAGACCCAGTACTTC.

With respect to this clone: The sample carries other DNA sequences with the same CDR3. V gene TRBV5-1 combines with J gene TRBJ2-5; 7 nucleotides line up with TRBD2. CDR1 SGHRS and CDR2 YFSETQ come from the germline V gene. This CDR3 has 13 amino acids. Trimming at V came to 4 bases and at J to 3 bases, leaving 3 bases not matched to a gene. The CDR3 bases are TGCGCCAGCAGCACACGGGGGGAAGAGACCCAGTACTTC. The encoded protein is CASSTRGEETQYF.

The CDR3 loop reads CATSRDRRTASYEQYF. CDR3 bases: TGTGCCACCAGCAGAGATAGGAGGACGGCCTCCTACGAGCAGTACTTC. This rearrangement joins TRBV15 to TRBJ2-7; D is possibly TRBD2 (5 bases). CDR1 LNHNV and CDR2 YYDKDF come from the germline V gene (reference sequence). The length of the CDR3 is 16 residues. V lost 0 bases and J lost 0, with 12 bases in between.

CDR3: CAWMRLAGGPDTQYF. The CDR3 DNA follows: TGTGCCTGGATGAGACTAGCGGGAGGCCCAGATACGCAGTATTTT. V gene TRBV30 combines with J gene TRBJ2-3, with 13 bases fitting TRBD2. Trimming cost V 4 bases and J 4 bases; bases outside gene matches: 5. Germline loops: CDR1 GTSNPN, CDR2 SVGIG (reference sequence). This CDR3 region has 15 residues.

This clone came up once. The rearrangement uses TRBV5-1 and TRBJ2-5; a possible D gene is TRBD2 (5 bases). The CDR3 totals 14 residues. Germline values: CDR1 SGHRS, CDR2 YFSETQ. The germline V and J ends were trimmed by 2 bases and 0 bases, with 8 bases remaining between them. The CDR3 DNA follows: TGCGCCAGCAGCTTCCAGCGGAACCAAGAGACCCAGTACTTC. Its translation is CASSFQRNQETQYF.

Note on this clone: The same CDR3 is also encoded by other DNA sequences in this sample. The chain links TRBV6-5 to TRBJ1-5; D gene uncertain. The V end lost 0 bases, the J end lost 4 bases, and 4 bases lay between the germline ends. The length of the CDR3 is 13 residues. Germline V CDR1 and CDR2: MNHEY, SVGAGI. For the CDR3, the DNA is TGTGCCAGCAGTTACTCGATAAATCAGCCCCAGCATTTT. Amino acid sequence: CASSYSINQPQHF.

The chain combines TRBV20-1 with TRBJ2-1; the D is unclear. Trimming removed 4 bases at V and 8 bases at J, with 9 bases between. The germline gives CDR1 DFQATT, CDR2 SNEGSKA (reference sequence). There are 11 residues in the CDR3. CDR3 in amino acids: CSATIADEQFF. The CDR3 nucleotides read TGCAGTGCTACAATAGCCGATGAGCAGTTCTTC.

This clone was counted a single time. The DNA of the CDR3 is TGCAGCGCGTTTGGAGGGACAGGGGGAGGAACTGAAGCTTTCTTT. Its protein is CSAFGGTGGGTEAFF. V gene TRBV29-1 combines with J gene TRBJ1-1; 11 bases map to TRBD1. V was clipped by 7 bases and J by 5 bases; unmatched bases: 12. This CDR3 contains 15 residues. Germline V gene lookup returns CDR1 SQVTM and CDR2 ANQGSEA.

V usage is TRBV13 and J usage is TRBJ2-5; 7 positions match TRBD2. J gave up 5 bases and V 2 bases, and 8 bases lay outside the gene matches. Germline V lookup: CDR1 PRHDT, CDR2 FYEKMQ (reference sequence). The CDR3 is made up of 15 amino acids. The CDR3 coding sequence is TGTGCCAGCAGCTTATTGGGAGCGGGGAGGGAGACCCAGTACTTC. It translates to CASSLLGAGRETQYF.

V gene TRBV5-8 combines with J gene TRBJ2-7; a possible D gene is TRBD1 (7 bases). CDR1 is SGHTS, CDR2 YDEGEE, per germline. The germline V and J ends were trimmed by 1 base and 5 bases, with 13 bases remaining between them. The CDR3 runs to 14 residues. The CDR3 DNA sequence: TGTGCCAGCAGCTTGCAGGGGGGCGGGAACGAGCAGTACTTC. Translation gives CASSLQGGGNEQYF.

The chain uses TRBV15 and TRBJ1-4; D is uncertain. This CDR3 is built from 15 residues. Trimming shortened V by 1 base and J by 6 bases, and 12 bases separated the two germline ends. The germline V gene encodes CDR1 LNHNV and CDR2 YYDKDF (reference sequence). Written as DNA, the CDR3 is TGTGCCACCAGCAGAGGCGGAAGAATGTATGAAAAACTGTTTTTT. Translating gives CATSRGGRMYEKLFF.

The CDR3 DNA reads TGCGCCAGCAGCTTGGGTGCGGTCTACAATGAGCAGTTCTTC. Its translation is CASSLGAVYNEQFF. The rearrangement links TRBV5-1 to TRBJ2-1; D ambiguous. CDR3 length equals 14 residues. Germline values: CDR1 SGHRS, CDR2 YFSETQ. The V end lost 0 bases, the J end lost 3 bases, and 7 bases lay between the germline ends.

The chain employs TRBV15 and TRBJ1-5; D perhaps matches TRBD1 (5 bases). This CDR3 region has 18 residues. CDR1 is LNHNV, CDR2 YYDKDF, per germline (reference sequence). The ends were cut back, 6 bases at V and 3 bases at J, with 24 bases in the middle. The chain's CDR3 is CATRGPGAAARDNQPQHF. In DNA, the CDR3 is TGTGCCACCAGGGGCCCTGGGGCGGCCGCGAGGGACAATCAGCCCCAGCATTTT.

The rearrangement links TRBV4-3 to TRBJ2-7; 8 bases agree with TRBD2. Germline values: CDR1 LGHNA, CDR2 YSLEER. The V segment lost 0 bases and the J segment 5 bases; nucleotides outside the gene matches: 6. This CDR3 contains 15 residues. The CDR3 here is CASSQEAGGSNEQYF. Here the CDR3 DNA reads TGCGCCAGCAGCCAAGAGGCGGGAGGATCAAACGAGCAGTACTTC.

This chain joins TRBV18 and TRBJ2-7, with D perhaps TRBD2 (6 bases). Trimming left V 3 bases short and J 2 bases short, with 11 bases between. CDR1 KGHSH and CDR2 LQKENI come from the germline V gene. The CDR3 is 14 residues long. CDR3 residues: CASSPRDFTYEQYF. For the CDR3, the DNA is TGTGCCAGCTCACCGCGGGACTTTACCTACGAGCAGTACTTC.

The rearrangement joins TRBV9 to TRBJ1-5, with D perhaps TRBD1 (6 bases). V lost 1 base and J 1 base, leaving 6 bases between the germline ends. Germline CDR1 is SGDLS and CDR2 is YYNGEE. The CDR3 is 14 amino acids. The CDR3 DNA sequence: TGTGCCAGCAGCGTACAGGGGAGCAATCAGCCCCAGCATTTT. This sequence encodes CASSVQGSNQPQHF.

V gene TRBV11-2 combines with J gene TRBJ2-7; D is undetermined. The CDR3 runs to 8 residues. V lost 10 bases, J lost 7 bases, and 5 bases lay in between. The V gene's germline CDR1 is SGHAT and CDR2 FQNNGV. The CDR3 sequence is CAIIEQYF. Written as DNA, the CDR3 is TGTGCCATCATTGAGCAGTACTTC.